Below, 24 T cell receptor beta chains from the same sample are listed, as sequenced in a study of T cell responses to AZD1222 COVID-19 vaccine. The method was immunoSEQ multiplex PCR; TCRdb's version includes in-frame clones alone and lacks a portion of them. The sample lists about 130,000 clones, over 85% seen once, with 0.75% to 0.95% in the top ten. The sample in question was peripheral blood, obtained on day 0 of AZD1222 vaccination. These receptor sequences come from an adult in good health.

This clone was observed once. V usage is TRBV14 and J usage is TRBJ1-2; D unresolved. The CDR3 spans 15 residues. Germline loops: CDR1 SGHDN, CDR2 FVKESK. V lost 1 base, J lost 5 bases, and 14 bases lay in between. The CDR3 DNA reads as TGTGCCAGCAGCCAAGGGCAGAACCCGGGATATGGCTACACCTTC. Its protein is CASSQGQNPGYGYTF.

This clone was counted once. The chain uses TRBV27 and TRBJ1-1, with D unresolved. The germline V gene encodes CDR1 MNHEY and CDR2 SMNVEV (reference sequence). The V end lost 0 bases, the J end lost 1 base, and 9 bases lay between the germline ends. This CDR3 has 15 residues. This CDR3 is CASSLSGWGNTEAFF. The DNA for the CDR3 is TGTGCCAGCAGTTTATCGGGATGGGGGAACACTGAAGCTTTCTTT.

The CDR3 reads CASSLGQGPYEQYF. The CDR3 DNA sequence: TGCGCCAGCAGCTTGGGACAGGGCCCCTACGAGCAGTACTTC. The V call is TRBV5-1, the J call TRBJ2-7, with 7 bases matching TRBD1. Trimming at V came to 0 bases and at J to 2 bases, leaving 2 bases not matched to a gene. This CDR3 spans 14 amino acids. The germline V gene encodes CDR1 SGHRS and CDR2 YFSETQ.

The chain is built from TRBV21-1 and TRBJ1-5; the DNA was not compared with TRBD1, the D call given in the table. TRBV21-1 is a pseudogene segment. The CDR3 has 13 amino acids. In DNA, the CDR3 is TGTGCCAGCAGAGTAGGGGGCGATCAGCCCCAGCATTTT. Translation: CASRVGGDQPQHF.

This clone showed up just once. This chain links TRBV5-4 with TRBJ1-2; D remains ambiguous. Germline CDR1 SGHNT, CDR2 YYREEE (reference sequence). CDR3 length equals 13 residues. Deletions cut 5 bases from V and 8 bases from J, with 16 bases between. CDR3 in amino acids: CASRQTPSEGYTF. CDR3 in DNA: TGTGCCAGCAGGCAGACACCCTCAGAGGGCTACACCTTC.

The rearrangement links TRBV7-9 to TRBJ1-5; D call uncertain. Germline CDR1 SEHNR, CDR2 FQNEAQ (reference sequence). CDR3 size: 16 residues. Trimming pared 1 base from V and 0 bases from J, leaving 10 bases between. The CDR3 DNA reads as TGTGCCAGCAGCTTAGTAGGGCAGATTAGCAATCAGCCCCAGCATTTT. Protein sequence: CASSLVGQISNQPQHF.

CDR3 region: CASSLPTGYYGYTF. CDR3 DNA sequence: TGTGCCAGCAGCTTGCCGACAGGGTACTATGGCTACACCTTC. The chain is built from TRBV5-6 and TRBJ1-2, with 7 nucleotides matching TRBD1. The V segment lost 1 base and the J segment 3 bases; nucleotides outside the gene matches: 3. Germline CDR1 is SGHDT and CDR2 is YYEEEE. The CDR3 consists of 14 residues.

This sequence joins TRBV7-2 and TRBJ1-5; D is uncertain. Trimming took 2 bases from V and 1 from J, leaving 6 bases between them. The CDR3 covers 14 residues. Germline-derived CDR1 and CDR2 are SGHTA and FQGNSA. The CDR3 here is CASSLPGSNQPQHF. The CDR3, as DNA: TGTGCCAGCAGCTTACCGGGGAGCAATCAGCCCCAGCATTTT.

The chain combines TRBV11-2 with TRBJ2-3; 8 bases line up with TRBD1. Germline lookup yields CDR1 SGHAT and CDR2 FQNNGV. This CDR3 region has 14 residues. After removal of 4 bases from V and 4 bases from J, the junction contained 4 bases not matched to a gene. The DNA for the CDR3 is TGTGCCAGCAGCTACGGACAGGGATCAGATACGCAGTATTTT. Its protein product is CASSYGQGSDTQYF. The full variable domain, in which reference TRBV11-2 and TRBJ2-3 provide the parts outside the CDR3, is EAGVAQSPRYKIIEKRQSVAFWCNPISGHATLYWYQQILGQGPKLLIQFQNNGVVDDSQLPKDRFSAERLKGVDSTLKIQPAKLEDSAVYLCASSYGQGSDTQYFGPGTRLTVL.

The J gene is TRBJ1-3, the V gene TRBV2; TRBD1 might be the D (5 bases). Germline-derived CDR1 and CDR2 are SNHLY and FYNNEI. This CDR3 spans 14 amino acids. Deletions cut 6 bases from V and 0 bases from J, with 9 bases between. CDR3 protein: CASRDSRSGNTIYF. CDR3 coding DNA: TGTGCCAGCAGAGACAGCCGCTCTGGAAACACCATATATTTT.

The chain recombines TRBV24-1 with TRBJ2-1; perhaps TRBD1 as D (7 bases). The V end lost 4 bases, the J end lost 5 bases, and 11 bases lay between the germline ends. Germline V gene sequence: CDR1 KGHDR, CDR2 SFDVKD. This CDR3 contains 14 residues. The CDR3 DNA is TGTGCCACCAGTGAGGGCAGGGGGGACAATGAGCAGTTCTTC. It specifies CATSEGRGDNEQFF.

This clone showed up just once. The genes are TRBV21-1 and TRBJ1-1; the table names TRBD1, a call not compared with the DNA. TRBV21-1 is listed as a pseudogene. This CDR3 is 17 amino acids long. CDR3 in DNA: TGTGCCAGCAGCAGTCTCCGGGACAGGGGTATGAACACTGAAGCTTTCTTT. This gives the protein CASSSLRDRGMNTEAFF.

This rearrangement joins TRBV3-1 (or the pseudogene TRBV3-2) to TRBJ2-1; TRBD2 agrees at 9 bases. J gave up 2 bases and V 1 base, and 0 bases lay outside the gene matches. Germline V gene sequence: CDR1 LGHDT, CDR2 YNNKEL (reference sequence). CDR3 length: 15 amino acids. CDR3 region: CASSQVAGAYNEQFF. CDR3 sequence (DNA): TGTGCCAGCAGCCAAGTAGCGGGGGCCTACAATGAGCAGTTCTTC.

V usage is TRBV3-1 (or the pseudogene TRBV3-2) and J usage is TRBJ2-2; TRBD2 is a possible D gene (6 bases). The CDR3 spans 15 residues. Trimming left V 3 bases short and J 5 bases short, with 13 bases between. Germline V gives CDR1 LGHDT, CDR2 YNNKEL (reference sequence). The CDR3 loop reads CASSHGRRGTGELFF. In nucleotides, the CDR3 is TGTGCCAGCAGCCACGGACGGAGGGGAACCGGGGAGCTGTTTTTT.

This sequence joins TRBV20-1 and TRBJ2-5, with D uncertain. The CDR3 spans 11 residues. Germline V gene data show CDR1 as DFQATT and CDR2 as SNEGSKA (reference sequence). The DNA of the CDR3 is TGCAGCTTGACTGCCGGTGAGACCCAGTACTTC. Translation gives CSLTAGETQYF.

The V and J genes are TRBV6-5 and TRBJ1-3, with TRBD1 matching over 7 bases. Trimming took 7 bases from V and 9 from J; bases not matched to a gene: 9. CDR3 length: 13 amino acids. The germline V gene has CDR1 MNHEY and CDR2 SVGAGI. CDR3 in DNA: TGTGCCAGCACCTCGACAGGGTCAAGCACCATATATTTT. Its protein product is CASTSTGSSTIYF.

The genes are TRBV6-1 and TRBJ1-2; tentatively, D is TRBD1 (5 bases). Germline V gives CDR1 MNHNS, CDR2 SASEGT. The CDR3 totals 18 residues. Trimming left V 1 base short and J 4 bases short, with 22 bases between. For the CDR3, the DNA is TGTGCCAGCAGTGAAGGCGCCGGTGATCGGGGGGTTTTCTATGGCTACACCTTC. Protein product: CASSEGAGDRGVFYGYTF.

The V gene is TRBV9, the J gene TRBJ1-6; maybe TRBD1 (5 bases). CDR1 is SGDLS, CDR2 YYNGEE, per germline. This CDR3 spans 16 amino acids. The V and J ends lost 0 bases and 9 bases respectively, with 16 bases between them. CDR3 in DNA: TGTGCCAGCAGCGTAGATGGGGGAGGCGGGAGTTCACCCCTCCACTTT. Amino acids: CASSVDGGGGSSPLHF.

This sequence joins TRBV6-6 and TRBJ1-2; D remains ambiguous. CDR3 length: 13 residues. From germline, CDR1 is MNHNY and CDR2 SVGAGI (reference sequence). V dropped 0 bases and J dropped 3 bases, with 5 bases sitting between them. The CDR3 reads CASSYSRDYGYTF. CDR3 bases: TGTGCCAGCAGTTACTCTAGGGACTATGGCTACACCTTC.

This chain connects TRBV4-1 to TRBJ1-6, with a tentative D call TRBD1 (5 bases). In germline, CDR1 is MGHRA, CDR2 YSYEKL. The V gene lost 5 bases and the J gene lost 10 bases, with 12 bases spanning the gap. The length of the CDR3 is 13 residues. CDR3 loop: CASSSEGVSPLHF. The CDR3 coding sequence is TGCGCCAGCAGCTCAGAAGGGGTCTCACCCCTCCACTTT.

V and J are TRBV5-1 and TRBJ2-7; TRBD1 aligns across 8 bases. V was clipped by 4 bases and J by 3 bases; unmatched bases: 6. CDR3 length: 14 amino acids. The germline gives CDR1 SGHRS, CDR2 YFSETQ. The CDR3 protein is CASSRGTGIYEQYF. The CDR3 DNA reads as TGCGCCAGCAGCCGGGGGACAGGTATCTACGAGCAGTACTTC.

The rearrangement uses TRBV4-1 and TRBJ1-1; D call uncertain. Trimming took 0 bases from V and 10 from J, leaving 12 bases between them. The CDR3 sequence is 13 residues long. The germline CDR1 and CDR2 sequences are MGHRA and YSYEKL. CDR3 in amino acids: CASSQEPKPPAFF. Written as DNA, the CDR3 is TGCGCCAGCAGCCAAGAACCGAAACCTCCAGCTTTCTTT.

The gene calls are TRBV15 and TRBJ1-1; D perhaps matches TRBD1 (5 bases). V lost 3 bases and J lost 6, with 14 bases in between. The CDR3 is 14 residues long. CDR1 and CDR2 from the germline V gene are LNHNV and YYDKDF (reference sequence). CDR3 coding DNA: TGTGCCACCAGCAGTCCCGGGGACCCCTCTGAAGCTTTCTTT. Translation gives CATSSPGDPSEAFF.

V gene TRBV10-3 combines with J gene TRBJ2-5, with 10 bases matching TRBD2. Germline V CDR1 and CDR2: ENHRY, SYGVKD. CDR3 length: 15 amino acids. Losses at the gene ends were 5 bases for V and 0 bases for J; bases not matched to a gene: 3. CDR3 in DNA: TGTGCCATCAGTCTACTAGCGGGGCACCAAGAGACCCAGTACTTC. Its translation: CAISLLAGHQETQYF.